The source of this T cell receptor (beta chain) is a study of blood T cell repertoires in COVID-19. For the study at large: The cDNA or gDNA used as material had been derived from T cells, B-cell-depleted T cells, or PBMCs.

Germline assignment: CDR1 SGHRS and CDR2 YFSETQ. The CDR3 is 14 amino acids. V gave up 4 bases and J gave up 2 bases, with 12 bases separating them. TCRdb keeps only in-frame clones here, not all; method: immunoSEQ multiplex PCR. The sample has just under 20,000 clones; 88% are singletons. The specimen was peripheral blood. This sequence was found in a human donor in a cohort sampled during active COVID-19. The chain is built from TRBV5-1 and TRBJ2-5; D is ambiguous. CDR3: CASSPSTQQETQYF. CDR3 DNA: TGCGCCAGCAGCCCCTCAACACAGCAAGAGACCCAGTACTTC. Complete variable domain (other parts from reference TRBV5-1 and TRBJ2-5): KAGVTQTPRYLIKTRGQQVTLSCSPISGHRSVSWYQQTPGQGLQFLFEYFSETQRNKGNFPGRFSGRQFSNSRSEMNVSTLELGDSALYLCASSPSTQQETQYFGPGTRLLVL.